What follows are 29 T cell receptor beta chains derived from one specimen sequenced in a study of CD8 T cells in ankylosing spondylitis. Broader study findings: Characteristic of ankylosing spondylitis blood, it appeared, was a TCR beta motif comprising several highly homologous variants.

Each CDR3 protein is one row after TCRdb ran MiXCR on the 5' RACE reads. The repertoire includes around 490,000 distinct CDR3 sequences, roughly 5.3% of them detected once, and roughly 3.3% sits in the top ten. These receptors lack a known antigen. Specimen: blood, either unsorted or a sorted T cell fraction (not recorded which). The receptors were gathered from a male donor with ankylosing spondylitis.

This clonotype was detected ten times or more. The chain carries TRBV27 and TRBJ2-3; 11 bases are a match to TRBD2. Germline values: CDR1 MNHEY, CDR2 SMNVEV (reference sequence). J gave up 4 bases and V 6 bases, and 6 bases lay outside the gene matches. The CDR3 runs to 15 residues. The CDR3 loop is CASSILAGVADTQYF. DNA for the CDR3: TGTGCCAGCAGCATACTAGCGGGAGTGGCAGATACGCAGTATTTT.

This clonotype occurred many times. The chain uses TRBV12-3 or TRBV12-4 and TRBJ1-2; 7 nucleotides agree with TRBD1. V lost 7 bases, J lost 5 bases, and 10 bases stayed unmatched. This CDR3 has 14 residues. CDR3 residues: CASTSRDSSYGYTF. The CDR3 DNA sequence: TGTGCCAGCACCTCCCGGGACAGCAGTTATGGCTACACCTTC.

This clonotype occurred many times. The chain uses TRBV20-1 and TRBJ1-2, with a possible D match to TRBD1 (5 bases). This CDR3 contains 12 residues. Trimming removed 6 bases from V and 8 bases from J, with 16 bases in between. Germline loops: CDR1 DFQATT, CDR2 SNEGSKA (reference sequence). The CDR3 DNA follows: TGCAGTGCACACGGACAACTTGGAGGCTACACCTTC. Its translation: CSAHGQLGGYTF.

This clonotype occurred many times. The genes are TRBV5-6 and TRBJ1-1; no reliable D call. Per the germline V gene, CDR1 is SGHDT and CDR2 is YYEEEE. This CDR3 comprises 12 residues. The germline V and J ends were trimmed by 3 bases and 6 bases, with 9 bases remaining between them. CDR3 residues: CASSSQTPEAFF. Written as DNA, the CDR3 is TGTGCCAGCAGCTCTCAGACCCCTGAAGCTTTCTTT.

This clonotype was detected many times. This chain connects TRBV20-1 to TRBJ2-7; 9 nucleotides align to TRBD2. Germline values: CDR1 DFQATT, CDR2 SNEGSKA (reference sequence). The CDR3 spans 13 residues. Trimming removed 3 bases from V and 0 bases from J; junction bases left unmatched: 0. The DNA of the CDR3 is TGCAGTGCTAGTAGCGGGAGCTCCTACGAGCAGTACTTC. It yields the protein CSASSGSSYEQYF.

This clonotype has a count of ten or more. This chain uses TRBV27 with TRBJ1-2; tentatively, D is TRBD1 (6 bases). This CDR3 is built from 13 residues. The V and J ends lost 8 bases and 7 bases respectively, with 17 bases between them. Germline assignment: CDR1 MNHEY and CDR2 SMNVEV (reference sequence). As DNA, the CDR3 is TGTGCCAGCTCCCGACCGGGGGGCTTTGGCTACACCTTC. Translation gives CASSRPGGFGYTF.

This clonotype was recorded many times. This chain links TRBV7-9 with TRBJ2-1; 8 nucleotides agree with TRBD2. CDR1 and CDR2 from the germline V gene are SEHNR and FQNEAQ (reference sequence). The CDR3 is 14 residues long. V was clipped by 1 base and J by 8 bases; unmatched bases: 4. CDR3 amino acids: CASSLGGLVHEQFF. The CDR3 bases are TGTGCCAGCAGCTTAGGGGGACTAGTCCATGAGCAGTTCTTC.

This clonotype was recorded many times. The chain joins TRBV7-2 to TRBJ2-7; TRBD2 matches 11 bases. V gave up 2 bases and J gave up 5 bases; unmatched junction bases: 11. CDR1 SGHTA and CDR2 FQGNSA come from the germline V gene. The CDR3 runs 17 residues. This CDR3 is CASSLLLAGGPRNEQYF. CDR3 sequence (DNA): TGTGCCAGCAGCTTACTATTAGCGGGAGGGCCTCGGAACGAGCAGTACTTC. The variable domain in full, with the rest retrieved from reference TRBV7-2 and TRBJ2-7, is GAGVSQSPSNKVTEKGKDVELRCDPISGHTALYWYRQSLGQGLEFLIYFQGNSAPDKSGLPSDRFSAERTGGSVSTLTIQRTQQEDSAVYLCASSLLLAGGPRNEQYFGPGTRLTVT.

This clonotype was seen at least ten times. The chain uses TRBV6-2 or TRBV6-3 and TRBJ2-7; perhaps TRBD1 as D (6 bases). V lost 5 bases and J lost 2, with 13 bases in between. The CDR3 extends over 14 amino acids. Germline V CDR1 and CDR2: MNHEY, SVGEGT. CDR3 protein: CASSPRTVTYEQYF. The CDR3, as DNA: TGTGCCAGCAGTCCCCGGACAGTCACCTACGAGCAGTACTTC.

This clonotype occurred many times. V usage is TRBV7-9 and J usage is TRBJ2-1; 10 positions agree with TRBD2. CDR1 is SEHNR and CDR2 is FQNEAQ in the germline V gene (reference sequence). Trimming cost V 3 bases and J 5 bases; bases outside gene matches: 10. The CDR3 length is 17 residues. The CDR3: CASSFGDGTSVDNEQFF. In nucleotides, the CDR3 is TGTGCCAGCAGCTTTGGGGACGGGACTAGCGTGGACAATGAGCAGTTCTTC.

This clonotype was picked up a small number of times. V and J are TRBV20-1 and TRBJ2-6; TRBD2 might be the D (5 bases). CDR1 DFQATT and CDR2 SNEGSKA come from the germline V gene (reference sequence). CDR3 length: 14 amino acids. CDR3 DNA sequence: TGCAGCGGGGTCCACAGCTCTGGGGCCAACGTCCTGACTTTC. This gives the protein CSGVHSSGANVLTF.

This clonotype appeared many times. CDR3 residues: CSVEGQGSWDTQYF. The CDR3 nucleotides are TGCAGCGTTGAAGGGCAGGGGAGTTGGGATACGCAGTATTTT. J is TRBJ2-3 and V is TRBV29-1; the D gene is possibly TRBD1 (6 bases). CDR1 and CDR2 from the germline V gene are SQVTM and ANQGSEA. The germline V and J ends were trimmed by 1 base and 6 bases, with 14 bases remaining between them. The CDR3 loop spans 14 amino acids.

In its sample, this clonotype was seen many times. The chain combines TRBV5-6 with TRBJ2-2; D ambiguous. CDR1 is SGHDT and CDR2 is YYEEEE in the germline V gene. The V end lost 2 bases, the J end lost 6 bases, and 5 bases lay between the germline ends. The CDR3 covers 12 residues. The chain's CDR3 is CASSLTAGELFF. The CDR3 DNA reads as TGTGCCAGCAGCTTAACCGCCGGGGAGCTGTTTTTT.

This clonotype was counted many times. V and J are TRBV9 and TRBJ2-7; D may be TRBD2 (5 bases). The CDR3 is made up of 14 amino acids. V shed 0 bases and J shed 1 base, with 8 bases lying between them. In germline, CDR1 is SGDLS, CDR2 YYNGEE. The CDR3 region is CASSVGGSSYEQYF. DNA for the CDR3: TGTGCCAGCAGCGTAGGCGGGTCTTCCTACGAGCAGTACTTC.

The gene calls are TRBV2 and TRBJ1-1; D not certain. In germline, CDR1 is SNHLY, CDR2 FYNNEI. V dropped 10 bases and J dropped 0 bases, with 9 bases sitting between them. This CDR3 contains 12 residues. CDR3 loop: CATGPVNTEAFF. CDR3 sequence (DNA): TGTGCCACAGGACCTGTGAACACTGAAGCTTTCTTT.

This clonotype occurred many times. The chain is built from TRBV5-4 and TRBJ2-3; 14 bases line up with TRBD2. The CDR3 consists of 16 residues. V shed 4 bases and J 2 bases; nucleotides not matched to a gene: 3. Germline-derived CDR1 and CDR2 are SGHNT and YYREEE (reference sequence). CDR3 nucleotide sequence: TGTGCCAGCAGCGCGGGACTAGCGGGAGTCACAGATACGCAGTATTTT. This sequence encodes CASSAGLAGVTDTQYF.

This clonotype has ten or more counts. The rearrangement uses TRBV4-3 and TRBJ1-5; D might be TRBD1 (5 bases). From germline, CDR1 is LGHNA and CDR2 YSLEER. Trimming left V 4 bases short and J 3 bases short, with 19 bases between. This CDR3 spans 17 amino acids. The CDR3 is CASSLTLLTAPNQPQHF. CDR3 coding DNA: TGCGCCAGCAGCCTCACCTTACTGACAGCGCCCAATCAGCCCCAGCATTTT.

This clonotype was seen at least ten times. CDR3 residues: CAISGSYVDIQYF. The CDR3 nucleotides are TGTGCCATCAGTGGGAGTTACGTGGACATTCAGTACTTC. This chain joins TRBV10-3 and TRBJ2-4, with D unclear. Germline CDR1 and CDR2: ENHRY and SYGVKD. The CDR3 is 13 amino acids. With 4 bases removed from V and 8 bases from J, the gap between germline ends came to 12 bases.

The table lists this clonotype with many counts. The gene calls are TRBV5-1 and TRBJ2-3; D gene unclear. The germline V gene has CDR1 SGHRS and CDR2 YFSETQ. The V end was cut by 3 bases, the J end by 6 bases, with 5 bases between. The CDR3 runs to 11 residues. This CDR3 reads CASSSHDTQYF. DNA of the CDR3: TGCGCCAGCAGCTCTCATGATACGCAGTATTTT.

This clonotype was picked up many times. This rearrangement joins TRBV5-1 to TRBJ2-1, with 9 bases lining up with TRBD2. CDR3 size: 15 residues. The V gene's germline CDR1 is SGHRS and CDR2 YFSETQ. The V gene end was trimmed by 2 bases and the J gene end by 4 bases; junction bases not matched to a gene: 4. CDR3 sequence reads: CASSFPTSGYNEQFF. The CDR3 DNA follows: TGCGCCAGCAGCTTCCCGACTAGCGGATACAATGAGCAGTTCTTC.

This clonotype was found a few times. V gene TRBV11-2 combines with J gene TRBJ2-3; D gene ambiguous. V lost 3 bases, J lost 3 bases, and 13 bases lay in between. CDR1 is SGHAT, CDR2 FQNNGV, per germline. CDR3 size: 15 residues. The DNA for the CDR3 is TGTGCCAGCAGCTTTACTGGGATGGGGACAGATACGCAGTATTTT. Its protein is CASSFTGMGTDTQYF. The entire variable domain, with the rest obtained from reference TRBV11-2 and TRBJ2-3, is as follows: EAGVAQSPRYKIIEKRQSVAFWCNPISGHATLYWYQQILGQGPKLLIQFQNNGVVDDSQLPKDRFSAERLKGVDSTLKIQPAKLEDSAVYLCASSFTGMGTDTQYFGPGTRLTVL.

This clonotype occurred many times. V gene TRBV7-2 combines with J gene TRBJ1-3; D is possibly TRBD1 (6 bases). The germline gives CDR1 SGHTA, CDR2 FQGNSA. The CDR3 has 15 residues. V gave up 3 bases and J gave up 2 bases, with 11 bases separating them. DNA of the CDR3: TGTGCCAGCAGCTTCGAGGGGGGGGCTGGAAACACCATATATTTT. This sequence encodes CASSFEGGAGNTIYF. The full variable domain, completed using reference TRBV7-2 and TRBJ1-3, is GAGVSQSPSNKVTEKGKDVELRCDPISGHTALYWYRQSLGQGLEFLIYFQGNSAPDKSGLPSDRFSAERTGGSVSTLTIQRTQQEDSAVYLCASSFEGGAGNTIYFGEGSWLTVV.

This clonotype was counted ten times or more. This chain connects TRBV10-3 to TRBJ2-7; D is uncertain. The CDR3 loop spans 13 amino acids. Deletions cut 0 bases from V and 3 bases from J, with 6 bases between. The V gene's germline CDR1 is ENHRY and CDR2 SYGVKD. The CDR3 DNA reads as TGTGCCATCAGTGAGTCAACTTTCTACGAGCAGTACTTC. This gives the protein CAISESTFYEQYF.

This chain joins TRBV30 and TRBJ1-2; D gene ambiguous. V gave up 0 bases and J gave up 5 bases, with 10 bases separating them. The CDR3 is 13 amino acids. Per germline, CDR1 GTSNPN and CDR2 SVGIG (reference sequence). Written as DNA, the CDR3 is TGTGCCTGGAGTGTAGGCCAGGTTTATGGCTACACCTTC. Translated: CAWSVGQVYGYTF.

This clonotype was counted many times. The chain combines TRBV4-3 with TRBJ1-1; no clear D. The CDR3 has 16 residues. Germline assignment: CDR1 LGHNA and CDR2 YSLEER. V was shortened by 1 base and J by 1 base, with 13 bases between the two germline ends. CDR3 bases: TGCGCCAGCAGCCAAGTAGGTCGCGGGAGGAACACTGAAGCTTTCTTT. As protein: CASSQVGRGRNTEAFF.

This clonotype was counted many times. The V call is TRBV13, the J call TRBJ1-1; D ambiguous. The V end lost 5 bases, the J end lost 11 bases, and 15 bases lay between the germline ends. Germline-derived CDR1 and CDR2 are PRHDT and FYEKMQ (reference sequence). This CDR3 is built from 12 residues. DNA for the CDR3: TGTGCCAGCAGCCAGACCCCGGAGGCCGCTTTCTTT. Protein product: CASSQTPEAAFF.

This clonotype was detected many times. V is TRBV4-1 and J is TRBJ2-1; D ambiguous. The V end was cut by 1 base, the J end by 6 bases, with 7 bases between. The CDR3 consists of 13 residues. Germline loops: CDR1 MGHRA, CDR2 YSYEKL. The CDR3 region is CASSQVDFNEQFF. The CDR3 nucleotides are TGCGCCAGCAGCCAAGTTGATTTCAATGAGCAGTTCTTC.

This clonotype was seen repeatedly, ten times or more. The chain links TRBV29-1 to TRBJ2-1, with unresolved D. CDR3 length: 12 amino acids. Germline CDR1 is SQVTM and CDR2 is ANQGSEA. Deletions cut 3 bases from V and 6 bases from J, with 9 bases between. The CDR3 DNA follows: TGCAGCGTTGAGAACCCAGGCAATGAGCAGTTCTTC. Protein: CSVENPGNEQFF.

This clonotype showed up many times. The chain combines TRBV4-1 with TRBJ1-4; 9 positions agree with TRBD1. With V trimmed by 1 base and J by 6 bases, 3 bases remained unmatched. The CDR3 loop spans 15 amino acids. Germline V gene lookup returns CDR1 MGHRA and CDR2 YSYEKL. The CDR3 coding sequence is TGCGCCAGCAGCCAAGGGACAGGGGTTTATGAAAAACTGTTTTTT. Translating gives CASSQGTGVYEKLFF.